This T cell receptor beta chain was sequenced in a study of blood T cell repertoires in COVID-19. This table comes from immunoSEQ multiplex PCR, and its TCRdb copy is limited to in-frame clones, with some not included. This table holds roughly 400,000 clones, nearly 90% found once. Germline CDR1 and CDR2: SGHRS and YFSETQ. V trimming: 4 bases; J trimming: 6 bases; junction bases outside the gene matches: 12. The CDR3 extends over 15 amino acids. Sequencing was performed on PBMCs or T cells enriched from blood (not recorded which). The gene calls are TRBV5-1 and TRBJ1-1, with 7 bases that match TRBD1. The sequence was obtained from a woman aged 18-35 years who had been exposed to COVID-19. This CDR3 is CASSLAGDSHAEAFF. CDR3 in DNA: TGCGCCAGCAGCCTTGCCGGGGACAGTCACGCTGAAGCTTTCTTT. Supplemented by reference TRBV5-1 and TRBJ1-1, the full variable domain reads KAGVTQTPRYLIKTRGQQVTLSCSPISGHRSVSWYQQTPGQGLQFLFEYFSETQRNKGNFPGRFSGRQFSNSRSEMNVSTLELGDSALYLCASSLAGDSHAEAFFGQGTRLTVV.